A single sample gave rise to the 21 T cell receptor beta chains below, sequenced in a study of T cell responses to AZD1222 COVID-19 vaccine. Produced via immunoSEQ multiplex PCR; TCRdb's table is partial and in-frame only. The sample carries 90,000 to 150,000 clones, approximately 83% recorded once. This specimen was peripheral blood, taken on day 0 of AZD1222 vaccination. These receptors came from an adult in good health.

The chain uses TRBV27 and TRBJ1-2; D is unclear. Germline V gene data show CDR1 as MNHEY and CDR2 as SMNVEV (reference sequence). This CDR3 contains 15 residues. Trimming cost V 5 bases and J 3 bases, with 16 bases left between them. The CDR3 loop is CASSQGKVWDYGYTF. The CDR3 coding sequence is TGTGCCAGCAGTCAAGGGAAGGTCTGGGACTATGGCTACACCTTC.

A few counts support this clone. The CDR3 loop reads CASSVDRAGNQPQHF. CDR3 in DNA: TGTGCCAGCAGTGTGGACAGGGCTGGCAATCAGCCCCAGCATTTT. V is TRBV2 and J is TRBJ1-5; 8 nucleotides line up with TRBD1. V lost 4 bases and J lost 2; bases outside the gene matches: 4. The germline gives CDR1 SNHLY, CDR2 FYNNEI. CDR3 length equals 15 residues.

This sequence joins TRBV18 and TRBJ1-2; D gene ambiguous. The CDR3 is 13 amino acids. Germline CDR1 and CDR2: KGHSH and LQKENI. V was pared by 3 bases and J by 8 bases, with 13 bases between. CDR3 residues: CASSPSEADGYTF. As DNA, the CDR3 is TGTGCCAGCTCACCTTCCGAAGCGGACGGCTACACCTTC. Combining the CDR3 with reference TRBV18 and TRBJ1-2 gives the whole variable domain NAGVMQNPRHLVRRRGQEARLRCSPMKGHSHVYWYRQLPEEGLKFMVYLQKENIIDESGMPKERFSAEFPKEGPSILRIQQVVRGDSAAYFCASSPSEADGYTFGSGTRLTVV.

This sequence joins TRBV6-2 or TRBV6-3 and TRBJ2-3; 12 bases match TRBD2. The germline gives CDR1 MNHEY, CDR2 SVGEGT. J was trimmed by 3 bases and V by 5 bases; bases with no gene match: 6. This CDR3 spans 16 amino acids. CDR3 DNA sequence: TGTGCCAGCAGTGGTGGGACTAGCGGGTTGACAGATACGCAGTATTTT. Its translation is CASSGGTSGLTDTQYF.

This clone has a single count. The rearrangement links TRBV19 to TRBJ2-6; D gene uncertain. The CDR3 covers 16 residues. Germline V CDR1 and CDR2: LNHDA, SQIVND (reference sequence). V was cut by 5 bases and J by 0 bases, with 11 bases left in between. CDR3 sequence (DNA): TGTGCCAGTAGTCCCCAGGACGGCTCTGGGGCCAACGTCCTGACTTTC. This gives the protein CASSPQDGSGANVLTF.

The V gene is TRBV29-1, the J gene TRBJ2-3; TRBD2 matches 7 bases. CDR3 length: 15 residues. Germline trimming cut 7 bases from V and 2 bases from J; bases unmatched to any gene: 12. CDR1 is SQVTM, CDR2 ANQGSEA, per germline. The CDR3 sequence is CSAPGRAGYTDTQYF. CDR3 in DNA: TGCAGCGCCCCTGGGAGGGCGGGGTACACAGATACGCAGTATTTT.

V and J are TRBV25-1 and TRBJ1-2; TRBD1 is a possible D gene (5 bases). Between the trimmed V and J ends, which lost 1 base and 2 bases, there was a span of 8 bases. The CDR3 has 14 amino acids. The germline gives CDR1 MGHDK, CDR2 SYGVNS. The CDR3 loop is CASSESGGNYGYTF. CDR3 DNA sequence: TGTGCCAGCAGTGAATCCGGGGGAAACTATGGCTACACCTTC.

This chain uses TRBV29-1 with TRBJ2-6; D tentatively fits TRBD1 or TRBD2 (5 bases each). Deletions cut 5 bases from V and 0 bases from J, with 14 bases between. Germline CDR1 is SQVTM and CDR2 is ANQGSEA. The CDR3 loop spans 16 amino acids. CDR3 amino acids: CSVFQGVLSGANVLTF. The DNA of the CDR3 is TGCAGCGTTTTTCAGGGAGTCCTCTCTGGGGCCAACGTCCTGACTTTC.

The chain is built from TRBV10-3 and TRBJ2-7; 11 bases agree with TRBD2. Germline CDR1 and CDR2: ENHRY and SYGVKD. V lost 6 bases, J lost 1 base, and 5 bases stayed unmatched. The CDR3 has 15 residues. The CDR3 is CAIRTGTSGSYEQYF. CDR3 bases: TGTGCCATCAGAACCGGGACTAGCGGATCCTACGAGCAGTACTTC.

The J gene is TRBJ1-5, the V gene TRBV28; D not certain. Germline-derived CDR1 and CDR2 are MDHEN and SYDVKM. The CDR3 totals 13 residues. With 6 bases removed from V and 9 bases from J, the gap between germline ends came to 15 bases. The CDR3 here is CASRISSTRPQHF. The CDR3 nucleotides read TGTGCCAGCAGAATCTCTTCGACGCGGCCCCAGCATTTT.

The chain combines TRBV20-1 with TRBJ2-7; TRBD1 agrees at 8 bases. The CDR3 covers 13 residues. CDR1 is DFQATT, CDR2 SNEGSKA, per germline (reference sequence). Losses at the gene ends were 6 bases for V and 0 bases for J; bases not matched to a gene: 4. CDR3 sequence reads: CSASTGGSYEQYF. The DNA for the CDR3 is TGCAGTGCAAGTACAGGGGGCTCCTACGAGCAGTACTTC.

The genes are TRBV28 and TRBJ1-6; TRBD1 agrees at 7 bases. V shed 1 base, J shed 16 bases, and the junction held 4 bases outside the gene matches. Looked up from germline, CDR1 is MDHEN and CDR2 is SYDVKM. The CDR3 length is 12 residues. The CDR3 DNA reads TGTGCCAGCAGTTTATCAACAGGGGTACTCCACTTT. Protein product: CASSLSTGVLHF.

V is TRBV7-2 and J is TRBJ2-7; the match to TRBD1 covers 8 bases. Germline CDR1 reads SGHTA; CDR2 reads FQGNSA. The V segment lost 6 bases and the J segment 0 bases; nucleotides outside the gene matches: 4. There are 14 residues in the CDR3. In nucleotides, the CDR3 is TGTGCCAGCAGTCCAGGGGGCGCCTCCTACGAGCAGTACTTC. It is translated as CASSPGGASYEQYF.

CDR3 region: CATSDGKVSSYNEQFF. The CDR3 DNA follows: TGTGCCACCAGTGATGGGAAGGTGAGCTCCTACAATGAGCAGTTCTTC. The V gene is TRBV24-1, the J gene TRBJ2-1; D unresolved. Between the trimmed V and J ends, which lost 3 bases and 0 bases, there was a span of 11 bases. This CDR3 has 16 amino acids. Germline CDR1 reads KGHDR; CDR2 reads SFDVKD.

The chain is built from TRBV6-5 and TRBJ2-1; tentative D call: TRBD2 (6 bases). The CDR3 sequence is 13 residues long. V was clipped by 5 bases and J by 7 bases, with 12 bases between them. Germline V gene sequence: CDR1 MNHEY, CDR2 SVGAGI. DNA for the CDR3: TGTGCCAGCAGTCGGGAGCGGATTAATGAGCAGTTCTTC. The encoded protein is CASSRERINEQFF.

This chain links TRBV4-1 with TRBJ2-2, with TRBD2 matching 9 bases. The V gene's germline CDR1 is MGHRA and CDR2 YSYEKL. This CDR3 contains 20 residues. The trim removed 0 bases at V and 1 base at J, leaving 12 bases unmatched. The chain's CDR3 is CASSQERGGRAIQNTGELFF. CDR3 sequence (DNA): TGCGCCAGCAGCCAAGAACGTGGCGGGAGGGCGATTCAGAACACCGGGGAGCTGTTTTTT.

This clone was seen once. The V call is TRBV27, the J call TRBJ1-2; D remains unclear. Trimming cost V 4 bases and J 10 bases, with 10 bases left between them. The CDR3 spans 11 residues. Per germline, CDR1 MNHEY and CDR2 SMNVEV (reference sequence). Here the CDR3 DNA reads TGTGCCAGCAGTTACAGTCCAGACTACACCTTC. This sequence encodes CASSYSPDYTF.

V usage is TRBV9 and J usage is TRBJ1-3; D gene uncertain. Trimming took 4 bases from V and 0 from J, leaving 11 bases between them. The CDR3 contains 15 residues. CDR1 is SGDLS and CDR2 is YYNGEE in the germline V gene. The DNA for the CDR3 is TGTGCCAGCAGCCCTTCCCCCCTCTCTGGAAACACCATATATTTT. It yields the protein CASSPSPLSGNTIYF.

The J gene is TRBJ2-7, the V gene TRBV30; D is unresolved. CDR3 size: 13 residues. Germline V gene data show CDR1 as GTSNPN and CDR2 as SVGIG (reference sequence). V was cut by 2 bases and J by 0 bases, with 8 bases left in between. CDR3 residues: CAWSINLSYEQYF. The CDR3 bases are TGTGCCTGGAGTATAAACCTCTCCTACGAGCAGTACTTC. The full variable domain, with the rest looked up from reference TRBV30 and TRBJ2-7, is SQTIHQWPATLVQPVGSPLSLECTVEGTSNPNLYWYRQAAGRGLQLLFYSVGIGQISSEVPQNLSASRPQDRQFILSSKKLLLSDSGFYLCAWSINLSYEQYFGPGTRLTVT.

The chain couples TRBV28 to TRBJ1-2, with no clear D. CDR1 is MDHEN, CDR2 SYDVKM, per germline. The CDR3 totals 15 residues. With 6 bases removed from V and 8 bases from J, the gap between germline ends came to 22 bases. CDR3 coding DNA: TGTGCCAGCAGCCCTGCCGGCCAGCTCAAATGGGGCTACACCTTC. Translating gives CASSPAGQLKWGYTF.

The genes are TRBV5-1 and TRBJ2-2; possible D gene TRBD2, 6 bases. Between the trimmed V and J ends, which lost 1 base and 5 bases, there was a span of 12 bases. The CDR3 covers 15 residues. Germline V gives CDR1 SGHRS, CDR2 YFSETQ. CDR3 sequence reads: CASSLIADLTGELFF. As DNA, the CDR3 is TGCGCCAGCAGCTTGATAGCGGACCTAACCGGGGAGCTGTTTTTT.